The subject of this entry is one T cell receptor beta chain. Per the original data handling: It was from reference gene primer amplification that nucleated cell counts were estimated. Repertoires were generated with immunoSEQ multiplex PCR, while TCRdb's copy carries only in-frame clones and drops some. V and J calls and clone size are given by that table; D and trimming were obtained from the DNA. The sample lists 200,000 to 250,000 clones; roughly four fifths were seen once. This record comes from a study of blood T cell repertoires in COVID-19. The germline V gene encodes CDR1 SGHRS and CDR2 YFSETQ. J gave up 3 bases and V 4 bases, and 3 bases lay outside the gene matches. The CDR3 totals 14 residues.

This chain links TRBV5-1 with TRBJ1-4; 7 bases match TRBD1. This sequence was found in a middle-aged woman with acute COVID-19. The specimen sequenced was PBMCs or T cells enriched from blood (not recorded which). Here the CDR3 reads CASSPGQSNEKLFF. As DNA, the CDR3 is TGCGCCAGCAGCCCGGGACAGTCTAATGAAAAACTGTTTTTT.